The clone carrying this T cell receptor (beta chain) was recorded a few times. This specimen belongs to a study of early T cells in non-severe SARS-CoV-2 infection. The V gene end was trimmed by 5 bases and the J gene end by 3 bases; junction bases not matched to a gene: 9. Germline CDR1 MDHEN, CDR2 SYDVKM. This CDR3 is built from 17 residues. TCRdb fed the 5' RACE reads into MiXCR, producing one record per CDR3 protein. The sample has nearly 55,000 distinct CDR3 sequences; less than 9.5% are singletons. The receptor was isolated from an adult who was a healthcare worker with PCR-confirmed SARS-CoV-2 infection or an uninfected control (not recorded which). The chain has TRBV28 and TRBJ2-6, with 8 bases fitting TRBD1. Sequencing was performed on whole blood, taken at baseline. CDR3 residues: CASSLPTGGVGANVLTF. CDR3 nucleotides: TGTGCCAGCAGTCTACCTACAGGGGGAGTTGGGGCCAACGTCCTGACTTTC.